Presented here are 26 T cell receptor beta chains from one specimen sequenced in a study of blood T cell repertoires in COVID-19. Clones were sequenced by immunoSEQ multiplex PCR, and TCRdb holds only the in-frame ones, with some missing. In the table there are roughly 71,000 clones, less than 90% of which are singletons. Sample: peripheral blood. The receptors here all came from an elderly woman with acute or convalescent COVID-19.

The rearrangement links TRBV6-5 to TRBJ2-3; the D gene is possibly TRBD2 (5 bases). This CDR3 region has 15 residues. CDR1 is MNHEY, CDR2 SVGAGI, per germline. Trimming removed 0 bases at V and 6 bases at J, with 13 bases between. CDR3 region: CASSYSTGSGDTQYF. For the CDR3, the DNA is TGTGCCAGCAGTTACTCGACGGGGAGTGGGGATACGCAGTATTTT.

This clone has a single count. V usage is TRBV30 and J usage is TRBJ2-2, with 11 bases fitting TRBD2. CDR1 is GTSNPN and CDR2 is SVGIG in the germline V gene (reference sequence). This CDR3 has 19 residues. The junction had 16 bases not matched to a gene; V was cut back by 2 bases and J by 5 bases. This chain's CDR3 is CAWSFASLLAGVYTGELFF. CDR3 in DNA: TGTGCCTGGAGTTTTGCCAGCCTACTAGCGGGAGTATATACCGGGGAGCTGTTTTTT.

This clone was detected only once. V usage is TRBV6-2 or TRBV6-3 and J usage is TRBJ2-5, with D tentatively TRBD2 (6 bases). With 5 bases removed from V and 2 bases from J, the gap between germline ends came to 18 bases. The germline gives CDR1 MNHEY, CDR2 SVGEGT. CDR3 length: 16 residues. The CDR3 protein is CASSPPWGLGQETQYF. CDR3 bases: TGTGCCAGCAGTCCACCCTGGGGACTGGGGCAAGAGACCCAGTACTTC.

This rearrangement joins TRBV9 to TRBJ1-4; D might be TRBD1 (6 bases). With 0 bases removed from V and 8 bases from J, the gap between germline ends came to 14 bases. CDR3 length: 15 residues. CDR1 is SGDLS and CDR2 is YYNGEE in the germline V gene. CDR3 bases: TGTGCCAGCAGCGTAGGTGGCAGGGGCCCGGAAAAACTGTTTTTT. Amino acids: CASSVGGRGPEKLFF.

The V gene is TRBV19, the J gene TRBJ1-1; no reliable D call. The CDR3 consists of 14 residues. Germline CDR1 reads LNHDA; CDR2 reads SQIVND (reference sequence). V was pared by 7 bases and J by 6 bases, with 18 bases between. The CDR3 coding sequence is TGTGCCAGTAACGATCCGGGGAGTGGGCCTGAAGCTTTCTTT. The encoded protein is CASNDPGSGPEAFF.

The chain is built from TRBV30 and TRBJ2-1; 11 bases are shared with TRBD1. Germline V gene data show CDR1 as GTSNPN and CDR2 as SVGIG (reference sequence). The CDR3 has 15 residues. V gave up 4 bases and J gave up 3 bases; unmatched junction bases: 5. CDR3 residues: CAWTRGTGGYNEQFF. CDR3 DNA sequence: TGTGCCTGGACTCGCGGGACAGGGGGCTACAATGAGCAGTTCTTC. Looking up the rest from reference TRBV30 and TRBJ2-1 gives the full variable domain: SQTIHQWPATLVQPVGSPLSLECTVEGTSNPNLYWYRQAAGRGLQLLFYSVGIGQISSEVPQNLSASRPQDRQFILSSKKLLLSDSGFYLCAWTRGTGGYNEQFFGPGTRLTVL.

The gene calls are TRBV29-1 and TRBJ1-1; 8 positions match TRBD1. V shed 6 bases and J 0 bases; nucleotides not matched to a gene: 3. The CDR3 extends over 13 amino acids. Per the germline V gene, CDR1 is SQVTM and CDR2 is ANQGSEA. CDR3 sequence (DNA): TGCAGCGTCCAGGGGGCCATGAACACTGAAGCTTTCTTT. Its translation: CSVQGAMNTEAFF.

This chain uses TRBV9 with TRBJ2-7; unclear D gene. CDR1 is SGDLS, CDR2 YYNGEE, per germline. V was clipped by 0 bases and J by 2 bases, with 9 bases between them. CDR3 size: 14 residues. CDR3 loop: CASSVDPDTYEQYF. The CDR3 nucleotides read TGTGCCAGCAGCGTAGATCCAGACACCTACGAGCAGTACTTC.

V and J are TRBV2 and TRBJ2-4; D is perhaps TRBD1 (6 bases). This CDR3 spans 13 amino acids. Trimming took 4 bases from V and 2 from J, leaving 6 bases between them. Germline assignment: CDR1 SNHLY and CDR2 FYNNEI. The CDR3 DNA sequence: TGTGCCAGCAGTGGGGACACCAAAAACATTCAGTACTTC. Protein product: CASSGDTKNIQYF.

This clone has just a few counts. V is TRBV3-1 (or the pseudogene TRBV3-2) and J is TRBJ1-5; D not resolved. Trimming left V 4 bases short and J 7 bases short, with 11 bases between. This CDR3 has 13 amino acids. The V gene's germline CDR1 is LGHDT and CDR2 YNNKEL (reference sequence). The CDR3 here is CASSPDGGQPQHF. The CDR3 nucleotides are TGTGCCAGCAGCCCCGACGGAGGGCAGCCCCAGCATTTT.

The rearrangement links TRBV5-1 to TRBJ2-7; 10 nucleotides line up with TRBD1. The trim removed 0 bases at V and 6 bases at J, leaving 9 bases unmatched. This CDR3 is 16 amino acids long. Germline V gene lookup returns CDR1 SGHRS and CDR2 YFSETQ. The CDR3 sequence is CASSLALGQGFGEQYF. CDR3 nucleotide sequence: TGCGCCAGCAGCTTGGCCTTGGGACAGGGGTTTGGCGAGCAGTACTTC.

The chain joins TRBV29-1 to TRBJ1-5; perhaps TRBD1 as D (6 bases). Germline assignment: CDR1 SQVTM and CDR2 ANQGSEA. V shed 4 bases and J shed 4 bases, with 11 bases lying between them. CDR3 length equals 13 residues. The CDR3 DNA sequence: TGCAGCGTTGGGCCGCAGGGGAATCAGCCCCAGCATTTT. Residues: CSVGPQGNQPQHF.

The rearrangement joins TRBV7-2 to TRBJ1-1; no clear D gene. There are 15 residues in the CDR3. Germline CDR1 reads SGHTA; CDR2 reads FQGNSA. The ends were cut back, 1 base at V and 4 bases at J, with 13 bases in the middle. This CDR3 reads CASSLGYRGGTEAFF. The CDR3 DNA sequence: TGTGCCAGCAGCTTAGGTTACCGGGGAGGCACTGAAGCTTTCTTT.

A single count supports this clone. This chain links TRBV11-3 with TRBJ2-1; 8 bases are a match to TRBD1. The CDR3 totals 14 residues. CDR1 is SGHNT, CDR2 YENEEA, per germline. Trimming took 4 bases from V and 6 from J; bases not matched to a gene: 5. This CDR3 is CASSSLTGVNEQFF. CDR3 nucleotides: TGTGCCAGCAGCTCCCTGACAGGGGTCAATGAGCAGTTCTTC.

The CDR3 DNA reads as TGTGCCAGCAGGAGACAGGTCACGGATACGCAGTATTTT. Translating it yields CASRRQVTDTQYF. The J gene is TRBJ2-3, the V gene TRBV2; TRBD1 is a possible D gene (6 bases). The germline V and J ends were trimmed by 6 bases and 6 bases, with 13 bases remaining between them. The CDR3 length is 13 residues. In germline, CDR1 is SNHLY, CDR2 FYNNEI.

The rearrangement joins TRBV15 to TRBJ2-7; D gene unclear. There are 12 residues in the CDR3. Trimming removed 0 bases from V and 3 bases from J, with 3 bases in between. Germline CDR1 LNHNV, CDR2 YYDKDF (reference sequence). The CDR3 region is CATSRDSYEQYF. The DNA of the CDR3 is TGTGCCACCAGCAGAGACAGCTACGAGCAGTACTTC.

The rearrangement uses TRBV5-4 and TRBJ1-1; D possibly corresponds to TRBD1 (5 bases). V lost 1 base and J lost 4, with 8 bases in between. Germline assignment: CDR1 SGHNT and CDR2 YYREEE (reference sequence). The CDR3 contains 13 residues. CDR3 region: CASSLITGTEAFF. As DNA, the CDR3 is TGTGCCAGCAGCTTGATCACAGGCACTGAAGCTTTCTTT.

V usage is TRBV5-1 and J usage is TRBJ2-1; tentatively, D is TRBD1 (7 bases). V was pared by 3 bases and J by 5 bases, with 24 bases between. The CDR3 loop spans 18 amino acids. Per germline, CDR1 SGHRS and CDR2 YFSETQ. This chain's CDR3 is CASSSQQGGGRRNNEQFF. The CDR3, as DNA: TGCGCCAGCAGCTCACAACAAGGAGGGGGCAGGCGGAACAATGAGCAGTTCTTC.

J is TRBJ2-6 and V is TRBV30, with D uncertain. Germline loops: CDR1 GTSNPN, CDR2 SVGIG (reference sequence). This CDR3 is 14 amino acids long. Trimming removed 2 bases from V and 2 bases from J, with 7 bases in between. This chain's CDR3 is CAWSQDTGANVLTF. The CDR3 coding sequence is TGTGCCTGGAGTCAGGATACTGGGGCCAACGTCCTGACTTTC.

V is TRBV5-1 and J is TRBJ2-5; TRBD2 aligns across 14 bases. Germline V lookup: CDR1 SGHRS, CDR2 YFSETQ. This CDR3 has 15 amino acids. V shed 4 bases, J shed 6 bases, and the junction held 5 bases outside the gene matches. Here the CDR3 reads CASSLGTSGGQTQYF. CDR3 DNA: TGCGCCAGCAGCCTTGGGACTAGCGGGGGTCAGACCCAGTACTTC.

The sample holds a few counts of this clone. V and J are TRBV13 and TRBJ1-3, with D hard to call. V gave up 4 bases and J gave up 2 bases, with 12 bases separating them. Germline V gene data show CDR1 as PRHDT and CDR2 as FYEKMQ (reference sequence). This CDR3 has 15 residues. CDR3 sequence reads: CASSSGRFTGNTIYF. The CDR3 region has the DNA TGTGCCAGCAGCTCAGGACGGTTCACTGGAAACACCATATATTTT.

The chain carries TRBV18 and TRBJ1-4, with D tentatively TRBD1 (5 bases). Germline V gene sequence: CDR1 KGHSH, CDR2 LQKENI. The CDR3 runs to 12 residues. The V gene lost 6 bases and the J gene lost 3 bases, with 5 bases spanning the gap. CDR3 loop: CASSTANEKLFF. For the CDR3, the DNA is TGTGCCAGCTCGACAGCTAATGAAAAACTGTTTTTT.

This clone occurred once. CDR3 sequence reads: CSVEPGRNEQFF. Written as DNA, the CDR3 is TGCAGCGTTGAACCAGGTAGGAATGAGCAGTTCTTC. J is TRBJ2-1 and V is TRBV29-1; no firm D call. Germline assignment: CDR1 SQVTM and CDR2 ANQGSEA. V dropped 2 bases and J dropped 7 bases, with 9 bases sitting between them. The CDR3 has 12 residues.

The rearrangement joins TRBV5-1 to TRBJ2-3, with TRBD2 matching 8 bases. After removal of 5 bases from V and 0 bases from J, the junction contained 11 bases not matched to a gene. CDR1 is SGHRS and CDR2 is YFSETQ in the germline V gene. The CDR3 contains 17 residues. The CDR3 region has the DNA TGCGCCAGCAGGGGGTCGAAAGCGGGAGTCAGCACAGATACGCAGTATTTT. This gives the protein CASRGSKAGVSTDTQYF.

V gene TRBV7-3 combines with J gene TRBJ2-7; 9 positions match TRBD1. The germline V gene has CDR1 SGHTA and CDR2 FQGTGA. CDR3 length: 14 residues. V dropped 5 bases and J dropped 3; count of bases not matched to a gene: 5. The CDR3 DNA sequence: TGTGCCAGCAGCCCGTCGGGACAGGGCTACGAGCAGTACTTC. Amino acids: CASSPSGQGYEQYF.

This CDR3 reads CASSQGTSGSGETQYF. CDR3 bases: TGTGCCAGCAGCCAAGGGACTAGCGGGAGTGGGGAGACCCAGTACTTC. The genes are TRBV3-1 (or the pseudogene TRBV3-2) and TRBJ2-5; 13 bases line up with TRBD2. Germline V gene data show CDR1 as LGHDT and CDR2 as YNNKEL (reference sequence). This CDR3 spans 16 amino acids. V lost 1 base and J lost 5; bases outside the gene matches: 4.